The source of this T cell receptor beta chain is a study of blood T cell repertoires in COVID-19. The CDR3 has 15 residues. Trimming left V 2 bases short and J 6 bases short, with 17 bases between. CDR1 SGHDT and CDR2 YYEEEE come from the germline V gene. In the original processing: From reference gene primer amplification, estimates of nucleated cell counts were derived. Generated by immunoSEQ multiplex PCR, the TCRdb table keeps only in-frame clones and is missing some. V and J calls and clone size follow that table, whereas D and trimming were derived from the DNA. The top ten clones hold about 11% of a sample with about 280,000 clones, approximately 85% of them seen once.

This sequence was found in a woman between 65 and 79 years old with acute or convalescent COVID-19. The chain has TRBV5-6 and TRBJ2-5; D might be TRBD1 (5 bases). Sequencing used peripheral blood. The CDR3: CASSLHGVGQQTQYF. The CDR3 DNA reads as TGTGCCAGCAGCTTACACGGTGTGGGGCAGCAGACCCAGTACTTC. Supplemented by reference TRBV5-6 and TRBJ2-5, the full variable domain reads DAGVTQSPTHLIKTRGQQVTLRCSPKSGHDTVSWYQQALGQGPQFIFQYYEEEERQRGNFPDRFSGHQFPNYSSELNVNALLLGDSALYLCASSLHGVGQQTQYFGPGTRLLVL.